This T cell receptor beta chain was documented in a study of blood T cell repertoires in COVID-19. Study-wide context: T cells, B-cell-depleted T cells, or PBMCs supplied cDNA or gDNA.

Germline V gene sequence: CDR1 ENHRY, CDR2 SYGVKD. The CDR3 consists of 17 residues. Germline trimming cut 10 bases from V and 6 bases from J; bases unmatched to any gene: 20. Authors' analysis steps: Counts of nucleated cells, estimated from reference gene primer amplification, were obtained. Assay: immunoSEQ multiplex PCR; the TCRdb copy retains only in-frame clones and omits some. The V and J calls and clone size are taken from that table; D and trimming were inferred from the DNA. The repertoire holds some 78,000 clones, 86% seen once, with approximately 4.4% in the top ten. Sample: peripheral blood. This receptor was taken from a man in his fifties or sixties with active or convalescent COVID-19. The chain recombines TRBV10-3 with TRBJ2-2; TRBD1 agrees at 7 bases. The CDR3: CATLRTPGQALPGELFF. The CDR3 region has the DNA TGTGCCACCCTCCGAACTCCCGGACAGGCCTTGCCCGGGGAGCTGTTTTTT.